The clone carrying this TCR beta chain was detected a few times. Its target is unknown. TCR cDNA was made by 5'RACE template switching, adding a universal primer site and UMIs. MiXCR was run by TCRdb on the 5' RACE reads, yielding one entry per CDR3 protein. The data hold 300,000 to 350,000 distinct CDR3 sequences, with approximately 4% observed a single time. The record originates from a study of T cells after yellow fever vaccination. Study-wide background: Libraries from low-cell-number fractions were prepared with the SMART-Seq v4 Ultra Low Input RNA kit.

The trim removed 3 bases at V and 13 bases at J, leaving 11 bases unmatched. Germline CDR1 and CDR2: SGHKS and YYEKEE (reference sequence). This CDR3 region has 14 residues. Study-wide results and limits: Overlap between CD4 and CD8 compartments was detected for a small share of clonotypes.

The receptor was isolated from a man in his late teens or twenties who received the YFV17D yellow fever vaccine. The source material was PBMCs, sampled 15 days after the yellow fever booster vaccination. The chain employs TRBV5-5 and TRBJ1-4, with 8 positions matching TRBD1. The CDR3 is CASSWRSGGGRLFF. Written as DNA, the CDR3 is TGTGCCAGCAGCTGGAGATCAGGGGGCGGGAGACTGTTTTTT.